These 25 T cell receptor beta chains were sequenced from one sample in a study of beta chain features in type 1 diabetes. All of the isolated RNA was reverse transcribed, so expressed TCRB transcripts were sequenced. Produced via immunoSEQ multiplex PCR; TCRdb's table is partial and in-frame only. The table records approximately 150,000 clones, about 10% of them present only once. The specimen sequenced was naive CD4+ T cells from blood. All receptors come from a man aged 18 to 29 in good health.

This chain connects TRBV5-1 to TRBJ2-3, with D hard to call. The CDR3 runs to 13 residues. CDR1 is SGHRS and CDR2 is YFSETQ in the germline V gene. Trimming pared 0 bases from V and 8 bases from J, leaving 10 bases between. The CDR3 bases are TGCGCCAGCAGCTTGGTGGCAGTTGGTACGCAGTATTTT. Its translation: CASSLVAVGTQYF.

The chain uses TRBV5-1 and TRBJ2-7; 10 nucleotides agree with TRBD1. The V segment lost 0 bases and the J segment 7 bases; nucleotides outside the gene matches: 7. This CDR3 has 15 amino acids. CDR1 SGHRS and CDR2 YFSETQ come from the germline V gene. The CDR3 DNA reads TGCGCCAGCAGCTTGGGGGGGGACAGGGGCTGGGAGCAGTACTTC. Encoded protein: CASSLGGDRGWEQYF.

In this sample, this clone turned up a few times. In DNA, the CDR3 is TGTGCCAGCAGCCAAGAGTCTACGACAACCTACGAGCAGTACTTC. This gives the protein CASSQESTTTYEQYF. This chain joins TRBV14 and TRBJ2-7; unclear D gene. The CDR3 runs to 15 residues. Germline V lookup: CDR1 SGHDN, CDR2 FVKESK. The V end was cut by 0 bases, the J end by 2 bases, with 11 bases between.

This clone was detected only a few times. V is TRBV6-5 and J is TRBJ1-6, with 7 nucleotides matching TRBD1. CDR1 and CDR2 (germline): MNHEY, SVGAGI. CDR3 length: 15 residues. V was pared by 2 bases and J by 7 bases, with 5 bases of the junction left unmatched. CDR3 DNA sequence: TGTGCCAGCAGTTACGACGGGACAGCAAATTCACCCCTCCACTTT. Its protein is CASSYDGTANSPLHF.

Only a few counts were recorded for this clone. The chain joins TRBV2 to TRBJ2-2; a possible D gene is TRBD1 (5 bases). Deletions cut 6 bases from V and 2 bases from J, with 10 bases between. This CDR3 has 14 amino acids. Germline lookup yields CDR1 SNHLY and CDR2 FYNNEI. CDR3 amino acids: CASRDKLNTGELFF. Here the CDR3 DNA reads TGTGCCAGCAGGGACAAACTCAACACCGGGGAGCTGTTTTTT. The full variable domain, its missing parts supplied by reference TRBV2 and TRBJ2-2, is EPEVTQTPSHQVTQMGQEVILRCVPISNHLYFYWYRQILGQKVEFLVSFYNNEISEKSEIFDDQFSVERPDGSNFTLKIRSTKLEDSAMYFCASRDKLNTGELFFGEGSRLTVL.

The J gene is TRBJ2-7, the V gene TRBV6-5; 10 bases line up with TRBD2. The CDR3 runs to 15 residues. The V gene end was trimmed by 6 bases and the J gene end by 3 bases; junction bases not matched to a gene: 8. The V gene's germline CDR1 is MNHEY and CDR2 SVGAGI. The DNA for the CDR3 is TGTGCCAGCAGAGAATCTGGACTAGCGGACTACGAGCAGTACTTC. The encoded protein is CASRESGLADYEQYF.

This clone has a handful of counts. The V gene is TRBV7-9, the J gene TRBJ1-2; D unresolved. Germline values: CDR1 SEHNR, CDR2 FQNEAQ (reference sequence). V lost 5 bases and J lost 6, with 13 bases in between. This CDR3 region has 13 residues. Written as DNA, the CDR3 is TGTGCCAGCAGCCGCGGGATTGAGGATGGCTACACCTTC. Protein product: CASSRGIEDGYTF. The full variable domain, completed using reference TRBV7-9 and TRBJ1-2, is DTGVSQNPRHKITKRGQNVTFRCDPISEHNRLYWYRQTLGQGPEFLTYFQNEAQLEKSRLLSDRFSAERPKGSFSTLEIQRTEQGDSAMYLCASSRGIEDGYTFGSGTRLTVV.

The chain joins TRBV7-6 to TRBJ2-7; TRBD2 might be the D (5 bases). From germline, CDR1 is SGHVS and CDR2 FNYEAQ. The CDR3 has 13 amino acids. Trimming stripped 4 bases from V and 2 bases from J, with 9 bases between. In nucleotides, the CDR3 is TGTGCCAGCAGCTCCGGGGTAGCCTACGAGCAGTACTTC. Protein product: CASSSGVAYEQYF.

In DNA, the CDR3 is TGTGCCAGTAGTCTCGACCCAGGAGGTAATTCACCCCTCCACTTT. The encoded protein is CASSLDPGGNSPLHF. The chain uses TRBV19 and TRBJ1-6; the D is unclear. Looked up from germline, CDR1 is LNHDA and CDR2 is SQIVND (reference sequence). V was shortened by 5 bases and J by 6 bases, with 14 bases between the two germline ends. The CDR3 loop spans 15 amino acids.

The rearrangement links TRBV4-3 to TRBJ2-3; D ambiguous. CDR1 and CDR2 from the germline V gene are LGHNA and YSLEER. V shed 3 bases and J shed 8 bases, with 15 bases lying between them. This CDR3 region has 14 residues. The CDR3 DNA follows: TGCGCCAGCAGCCAGGGCCCGTCATTAAGTACGCAGTATTTT. Protein product: CASSQGPSLSTQYF.

This chain uses TRBV11-2 with TRBJ2-3; no clear D. Germline V gives CDR1 SGHAT, CDR2 FQNNGV. The CDR3 extends over 11 amino acids. V dropped 3 bases and J dropped 5 bases, with 3 bases sitting between them. The CDR3 nucleotides read TGTGCCAGCAGCTTCGGAGATACGCAGTATTTT. This gives the protein CASSFGDTQYF.

This chain links TRBV7-9 with TRBJ2-5; a weak D match, TRBD2 (5 bases). V was cut by 2 bases and J by 5 bases, with 9 bases left in between. This CDR3 is built from 13 residues. CDR1 SEHNR and CDR2 FQNEAQ come from the germline V gene (reference sequence). This CDR3 is CASSLKGEETQYF. CDR3 in DNA: TGTGCCAGCAGCTTAAAGGGAGAGGAGACCCAGTACTTC.

This clone was detected only a few times. This chain joins TRBV28 and TRBJ1-4; TRBD1 matches 10 bases. Germline V gives CDR1 MDHEN, CDR2 SYDVKM. V lost 7 bases to trimming and J lost 5 bases; unmatched junction nucleotides: 4. The CDR3 sequence is 14 residues long. As DNA, the CDR3 is TGTGCCAGCACTTCGGGACAGGGGAATGAAAAACTGTTTTTT. Encoded protein: CASTSGQGNEKLFF.

A few counts support this clone. The gene calls are TRBV5-4 and TRBJ2-3; 11 nucleotides match TRBD2. The V gene end was trimmed by 4 bases and the J gene end by 2 bases; junction bases not matched to a gene: 3. The CDR3 is 15 residues long. Germline V CDR1 and CDR2: SGHNT, YYREEE (reference sequence). The CDR3 protein is CASSLTSGATDTQYF. CDR3 coding DNA: TGTGCCAGCAGCCTGACTAGCGGGGCCACAGATACGCAGTATTTT.

This clone was counted a few times. The chain recombines TRBV2 with TRBJ2-5; TRBD1 matches at 8 bases. The end of the DNA fits TRBJ2-7 better, so the J call may be wrong. The CDR3 is made up of 13 amino acids. Germline V lookup: CDR1 SNHLY, CDR2 FYNNEI. Written as DNA, the CDR3 is TGTGCCAGCAGCGGACAGGGAGAGTACGAGCAGTACTTC. Encoded protein: CASSGQGEYEQYF.

The chain carries TRBV18 and TRBJ2-7; no firm D call. This CDR3 contains 14 residues. V was shortened by 3 bases and J by 0 bases, with 9 bases between the two germline ends. In germline, CDR1 is KGHSH, CDR2 LQKENI. For the CDR3, the DNA is TGTGCCAGCTCACCCCGATCGAGCTCCTACGAGCAGTACTTC. Protein product: CASSPRSSSYEQYF. The variable domain in full, completed from reference TRBV18 and TRBJ2-7, reads NAGVMQNPRHLVRRRGQEARLRCSPMKGHSHVYWYRQLPEEGLKFMVYLQKENIIDESGMPKERFSAEFPKEGPSILRIQQVVRGDSAAYFCASSPRSSSYEQYFGPGTRLTVT.

This clone occurred a few times. CDR3 loop: CASSFGGPGRAGTQYF. The DNA of the CDR3 is TGTGCCAGCAGCTTCGGGGGGCCAGGCAGGGCCGGGACCCAGTACTTC. The gene calls are TRBV5-4 and TRBJ2-5; TRBD2 is a possible D gene (7 bases). The CDR3 loop spans 16 amino acids. Germline-derived CDR1 and CDR2 are SGHNT and YYREEE (reference sequence). V was trimmed by 2 bases and J by 7 bases, leaving 21 bases between them.

This clone turned up a few times. V and J are TRBV5-4 and TRBJ1-1, with TRBD1 matching 7 bases. Germline CDR1 and CDR2: SGHNT and YYREEE (reference sequence). The trim removed 6 bases at V and 0 bases at J, leaving 5 bases unmatched. The CDR3 sequence is 14 residues long. CDR3 in DNA: TGTGCCAGCAACCGAGGGGGCCTGAACACTGAAGCTTTCTTT. This translates into CASNRGGLNTEAFF. Full variable domain (outside the CDR3, taken from reference TRBV5-4 and TRBJ1-1): ETGVTQSPTHLIKTRGQQVTLRCSSQSGHNTVSWYQQALGQGPQFIFQYYREEENGRGNFPPRFSGLQFPNYSSELNVNALELDDSALYLCASNRGGLNTEAFFGQGTRLTVV.

This clone was detected only a few times. This chain joins TRBV2 and TRBJ2-3; D might be TRBD1 (6 bases). The CDR3 consists of 13 residues. CDR1 is SNHLY and CDR2 is FYNNEI in the germline V gene. The V end lost 7 bases, the J end lost 1 base, and 9 bases lay between the germline ends. CDR3 sequence reads: CASMNRGTDTQYF. Here the CDR3 DNA reads TGTGCCAGCATGAACAGGGGCACAGATACGCAGTATTTT.

The V and J genes are TRBV30 and TRBJ1-4, with D tentatively TRBD1 (5 bases). Germline-derived CDR1 and CDR2 are GTSNPN and SVGIG (reference sequence). The CDR3 has 14 residues. The V and J ends lost 3 bases and 5 bases respectively, with 13 bases between them. CDR3 protein: CAWREGTANEKLFF. The DNA of the CDR3 is TGTGCCTGGAGGGAGGGGACCGCGAATGAAAAACTGTTTTTT.

This clone has at least ten counts. CDR3 region: CASSSSTGNEQYF. In DNA, the CDR3 is TGTGCCAGCAGCTCCTCGACAGGGAACGAGCAGTACTTC. The V and J genes are TRBV7-2 and TRBJ2-7; 7 bases agree with TRBD1. The germline gives CDR1 SGHTA, CDR2 FQGNSA. The CDR3 is made up of 13 amino acids. The trim removed 4 bases at V and 5 bases at J, leaving 5 bases unmatched.

This clone was counted between two and nine times. The gene calls are TRBV6-1 and TRBJ1-1; 10 bases agree with TRBD1. This CDR3 has 14 amino acids. Trimming removed 4 bases from V and 7 bases from J; junction bases left unmatched: 6. CDR1 and CDR2 from the germline V gene are MNHNS and SASEGT. CDR3 sequence reads: CASSATGGGVEAFF. CDR3 DNA sequence: TGTGCCAGCAGTGCGACAGGGGGCGGGGTTGAAGCTTTCTTT.

The chain combines TRBV5-1 with TRBJ1-1, with TRBD1 matching 8 bases. J was trimmed by 4 bases and V by 3 bases; bases with no gene match: 5. Germline CDR1 reads SGHRS; CDR2 reads YFSETQ. The CDR3 contains 14 residues. In DNA, the CDR3 is TGCGCCAGCAGCTATACAGGGGGGAGCACTGAAGCTTTCTTT. The encoded protein is CASSYTGGSTEAFF.

This chain joins TRBV19 and TRBJ2-3, with 8 bases matching TRBD1. The V gene end was trimmed by 5 bases and the J gene end by 5 bases; junction bases not matched to a gene: 6. The CDR3 has 14 residues. CDR1 and CDR2 (germline): LNHDA, SQIVND (reference sequence). CDR3 residues: CASSGQGRRDTQYF. The CDR3 DNA sequence: TGTGCCAGTAGTGGACAGGGTCGTAGAGATACGCAGTATTTT.

This clone came up a few times. The chain carries TRBV5-6 and TRBJ2-3, with a tentative D call TRBD1 (7 bases). With 2 bases removed from V and 5 bases from J, the gap between germline ends came to 12 bases. Germline assignment: CDR1 SGHDT and CDR2 YYEEEE. The CDR3 spans 14 residues. The CDR3 protein is CASSLQGRGDTQYF. The CDR3 DNA follows: TGTGCCAGCAGCTTACAGGGGCGGGGAGATACGCAGTATTTT.